These T cell receptor beta chains were read from a single sample in a study of blood T cell repertoires in COVID-19. Repertoires were generated with immunoSEQ multiplex PCR, while TCRdb's copy carries only in-frame clones and drops some. The sample lists some 210,000 clones, over 70% occurring once. The sequenced sample was peripheral blood. The receptors stem from a man aged 45-65 years with active or convalescent COVID-19. The CDR3 runs from the conserved cysteine through the conserved F or W. The D gene is left open where the match is weak. A row's size may be missing; if present it is once, few, many or a size class.

size	D	J	V	DNA	CDR3
NA	NA	TRBJ2-7	TRBV6-5	TGTGCCAGCAGTCGTAGCTCCTACGAGCAGTACTTC	CASSRSSYEQYF
NA	TRBD2	TRBJ2-2	TRBV2	TGTGCCAGCAGATCCGGACTAGCGGGAAGAACCGGGGAGCTGTTTTTT	CASRSGLAGRTGELFF
NA	NA	TRBJ1-5	TRBV30	TGTGCCTGGAGTTCTCAGGGCAATCAGCCCCAGCATTTT	CAWSSQGNQPQHF
NA	TRBD1	TRBJ2-2	TRBV24-1	TGTGCCACCAGTGATTTGAAGGACAGGGATACCGGGGAGCTGTTTTTT	CATSDLKDRDTGELFF
NA	TRBD1	TRBJ2-2	TRBV6-4	TGTGCCAGCAGTGCCGGGACAGGGGGCACCGGGGAGCTGTTTTTT	CASSAGTGGTGELFF
few	NA	TRBJ1-5	TRBV7-2	TGTGCCAGCAGCTTAGAAACGGGAGAGAAGCCCCAGCATTTT	CASSLETGEKPQHF
once	NA	TRBJ2-3	TRBV7-2	TGTGCCAGCAGCTTACTGACCGCGGGAGATACGCAGTATTTT	CASSLLTAGDTQYF
NA	TRBD1	TRBJ1-4	TRBV6-5	TGTGCCAGCAGAGACAGGGGGGACGGTGAAAAACTGTTTTTT	CASRDRGDGEKLFF
NA	TRBD2	TRBJ2-2	TRBV30	TGTGCCTTCCTTGGGACTAGCGGAACCGGGGAGCTGTTTTTT	CAFLGTSGTGELFF
NA	NA	TRBJ1-1	TRBV5-4	TGTGCCAGCAGCTTGCGGGCGGGTGAAGCTTTCTTT	CASSLRAGEAFF
NA	TRBD1	TRBJ1-1	TRBV6-5	TGTGCCAGCAGCAGGGGGGTCACTGAAGCTTTCTTT	CASSRGVTEAFF
NA	NA	TRBJ1-2	TRBV5-4	TGTGCCAGCAGCTCCAGGGGAGGGGGCTATGGCTACACCTTC	CASSSRGGGYGYTF
NA	NA	TRBJ1-2	TRBV4-1	TGCGCCAGCAGCCAAGAGGGCCGGATAAACTATGGCTACACCTTC	CASSQEGRINYGYTF
few	NA	TRBJ1-1	TRBV7-9	TGTGCCAGCAGCTGGTATCAGGGAACTGAAGCTTTCTTT	CASSWYQGTEAFF
NA	NA	TRBJ2-2	TRBV14	TGTGCCAGCAGCCAAGTGAGGAGGGAGCTGCCCGGGGAGCTGTTTTTT	CASSQVRRELPGELFF
few	TRBD1	TRBJ2-7	TRBV5-1	TGCGCCAGCAGCTTGGTCATGGACAGGGTATCCGAGCAGTACTTC	CASSLVMDRVSEQYF
NA	TRBD1	TRBJ1-2	TRBV11-1	TGTGCCAGCAGCGCCCGACAGGGGGGACCCTATGGCTACACCTTC	CASSARQGGPYGYTF
NA	TRBD1	TRBJ2-1	TRBV28	TGTGCCAGCAGTTTGGGACAGGGGTTAGATGAGCAGTTCTTC	CASSLGQGLDEQFF
NA	TRBD2	TRBJ2-2	TRBV9	TGTGCCAGCAGCGGGCCGGGACTAGCGAGCACCGGGGAGCTGTTTTTT	CASSGPGLASTGELFF
NA	NA	TRBJ2-7	TRBV6-5	TGTGCCAGCAAGATACGGGGCGGGGCTCTCGAGCAGTACTTC	CASKIRGGALEQYF
NA	NA	TRBJ2-7	TRBV5-1	TGCGCCAGCAGCTCCACCGGGGGATCCTACGAGCAGTACTTC	CASSSTGGSYEQYF
NA	NA	TRBJ2-6	TRBV3-1/TRBV3-2	TGTGCCAGCAGCCTGGCAGGCTTGAGCTCTGGGGCCAACGTCCTGACTTTC	CASSLAGLSSGANVLTF
NA	NA	TRBJ2-3	TRBV9	TGTGCCAGCAGGCCAGGGGAATACACAGATACGCAGTATTTT	CASRPGEYTDTQYF
NA	TRBD1	TRBJ2-1	TRBV27	TGTGCCAGCAATGACAGGGTAGACAATGAGCAGTTCTTC	CASNDRVDNEQFF
NA	TRBD1	TRBJ1-2	TRBV6-4	TGTGCCAGCAGTCAAAACAGGGGATCCGGCGGCTACACCTTC	CASSQNRGSGGYTF
NA	TRBD2	TRBJ2-3	TRBV4-1	TGCGCCAGCAGCCAATTAAAGACTAGCGGGGGAGCAGATACGCAGTATTTT	CASSQLKTSGGADTQYF
NA	TRBD2	TRBJ2-2	TRBV7-2	TGTGCCAGCAGCTCGGGACTAGCGGGGGGGCTCACCGGGGAGCTGTTTTTT	CASSSGLAGGLTGELFF
NA	TRBD2	TRBJ2-3	TRBV7-8	TGTGCCAGCAGCTTAGGGGAAGCGGGGACCACAGATACGCAGTATTTT	CASSLGEAGTTDTQYF